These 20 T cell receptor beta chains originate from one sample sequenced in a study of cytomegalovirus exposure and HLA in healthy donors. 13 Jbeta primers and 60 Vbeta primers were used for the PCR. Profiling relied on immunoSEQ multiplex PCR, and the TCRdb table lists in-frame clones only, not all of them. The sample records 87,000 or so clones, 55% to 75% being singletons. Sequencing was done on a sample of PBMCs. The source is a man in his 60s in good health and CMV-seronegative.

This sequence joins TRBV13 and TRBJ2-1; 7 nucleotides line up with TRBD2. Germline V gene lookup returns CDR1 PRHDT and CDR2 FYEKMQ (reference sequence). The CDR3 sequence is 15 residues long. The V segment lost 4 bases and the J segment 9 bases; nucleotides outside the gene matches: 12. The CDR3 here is CASSSASGPHGEQFF. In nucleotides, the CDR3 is TGTGCCAGCAGCTCCGCTAGCGGTCCCCATGGTGAGCAGTTCTTC.

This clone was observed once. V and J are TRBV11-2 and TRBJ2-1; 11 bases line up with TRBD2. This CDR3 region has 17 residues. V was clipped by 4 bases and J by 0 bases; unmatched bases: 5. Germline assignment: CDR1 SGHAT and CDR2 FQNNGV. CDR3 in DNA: TGTGCCAGCAGCTCCCTAGCGGGGGGCCCCTCCTACAATGAGCAGTTCTTC. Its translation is CASSSLAGGPSYNEQFF.

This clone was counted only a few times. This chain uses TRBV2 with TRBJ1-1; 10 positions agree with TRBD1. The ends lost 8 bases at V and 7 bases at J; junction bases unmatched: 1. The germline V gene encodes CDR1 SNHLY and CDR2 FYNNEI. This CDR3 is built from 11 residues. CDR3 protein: CASGQGGEAFF. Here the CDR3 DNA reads TGTGCCAGCGGACAGGGGGGTGAAGCTTTCTTT.

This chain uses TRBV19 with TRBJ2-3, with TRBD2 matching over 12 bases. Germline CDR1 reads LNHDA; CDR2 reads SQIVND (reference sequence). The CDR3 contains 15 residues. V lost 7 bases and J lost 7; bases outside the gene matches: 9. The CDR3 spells CASKPSGGAGHTQYF. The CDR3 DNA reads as TGTGCCAGTAAACCTAGCGGGGGGGCCGGTCATACGCAGTATTTT.

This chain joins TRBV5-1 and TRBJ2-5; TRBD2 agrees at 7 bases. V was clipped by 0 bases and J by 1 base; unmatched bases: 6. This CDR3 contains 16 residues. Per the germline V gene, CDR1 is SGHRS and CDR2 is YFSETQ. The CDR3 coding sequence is TGCGCCAGCAGCTTGGCCGGGGGAGGGGTCCAAGAGACCCAGTACTTC. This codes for CASSLAGGGVQETQYF.

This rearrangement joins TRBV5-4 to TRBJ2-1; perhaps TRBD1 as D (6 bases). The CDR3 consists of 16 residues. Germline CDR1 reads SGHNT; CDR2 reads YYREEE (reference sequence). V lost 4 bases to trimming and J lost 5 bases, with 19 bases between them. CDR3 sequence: CASSPAITGKNNEQFF. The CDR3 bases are TGTGCCAGCAGCCCTGCCATCACAGGGAAAAACAATGAGCAGTTCTTC.

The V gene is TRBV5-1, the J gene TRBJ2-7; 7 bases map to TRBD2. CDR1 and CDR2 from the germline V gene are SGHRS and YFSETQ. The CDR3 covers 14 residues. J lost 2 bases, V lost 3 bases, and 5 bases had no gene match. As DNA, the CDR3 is TGCGCCAGCAGCTCCGGACTAGTGGCCTACGAGCAGTACTTC. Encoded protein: CASSSGLVAYEQYF.

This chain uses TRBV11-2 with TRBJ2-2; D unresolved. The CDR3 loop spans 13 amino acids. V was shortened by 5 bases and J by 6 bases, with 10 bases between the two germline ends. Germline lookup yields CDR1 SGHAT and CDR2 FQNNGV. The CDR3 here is CASSPHAAGELFF. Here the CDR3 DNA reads TGTGCCAGCAGCCCCCACGCAGCCGGGGAGCTGTTTTTT. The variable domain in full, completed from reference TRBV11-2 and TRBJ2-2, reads EAGVAQSPRYKIIEKRQSVAFWCNPISGHATLYWYQQILGQGPKLLIQFQNNGVVDDSQLPKDRFSAERLKGVDSTLKIQPAKLEDSAVYLCASSPHAAGELFFGEGSRLTVL.

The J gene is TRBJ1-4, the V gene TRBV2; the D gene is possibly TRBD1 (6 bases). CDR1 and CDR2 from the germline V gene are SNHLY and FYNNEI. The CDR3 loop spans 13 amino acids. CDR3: CGLQGGTNEKLFF. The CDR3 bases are TGTGGCCTACAGGGTGGGACTAATGAAAAACTGTTTTTT.

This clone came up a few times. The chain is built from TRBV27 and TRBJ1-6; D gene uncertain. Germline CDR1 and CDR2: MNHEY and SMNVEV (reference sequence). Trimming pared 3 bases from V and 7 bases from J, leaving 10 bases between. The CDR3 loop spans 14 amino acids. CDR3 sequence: CASSFVTGNSPLHF. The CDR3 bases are TGTGCCAGCAGTTTTGTGACGGGAAATTCACCCCTCCACTTT.

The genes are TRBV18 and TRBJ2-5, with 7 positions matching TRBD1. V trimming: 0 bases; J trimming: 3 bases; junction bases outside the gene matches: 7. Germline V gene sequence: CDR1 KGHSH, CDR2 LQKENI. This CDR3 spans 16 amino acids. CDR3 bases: TGTGCCAGCTCACCACCTACGGGACAGAAAAAAGAGACCCAGTACTTC. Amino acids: CASSPPTGQKKETQYF.

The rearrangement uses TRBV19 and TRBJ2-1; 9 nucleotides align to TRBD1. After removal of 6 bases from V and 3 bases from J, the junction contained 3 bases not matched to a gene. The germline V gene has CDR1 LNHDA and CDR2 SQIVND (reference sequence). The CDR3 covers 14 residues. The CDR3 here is CASSRDRVYNEQFF. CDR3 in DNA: TGTGCCAGTAGCCGGGACAGGGTCTACAATGAGCAGTTCTTC. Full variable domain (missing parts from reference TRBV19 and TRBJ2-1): DGGITQSPKYLFRKEGQNVTLSCEQNLNHDAMYWYRQDPGQGLRLIYYSQIVNDFQKGDIAEGYSVSREKKESFPLTVTSAQKNPTAFYLCASSRDRVYNEQFFGPGTRLTVL.

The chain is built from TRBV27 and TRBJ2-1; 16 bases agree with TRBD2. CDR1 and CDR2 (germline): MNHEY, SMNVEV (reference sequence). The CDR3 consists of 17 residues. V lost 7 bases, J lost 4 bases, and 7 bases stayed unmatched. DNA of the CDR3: TGTGCCAGCATAGGGACTAGCGGGGGGGCCTGGTACAATGAGCAGTTCTTC. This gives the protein CASIGTSGGAWYNEQFF.

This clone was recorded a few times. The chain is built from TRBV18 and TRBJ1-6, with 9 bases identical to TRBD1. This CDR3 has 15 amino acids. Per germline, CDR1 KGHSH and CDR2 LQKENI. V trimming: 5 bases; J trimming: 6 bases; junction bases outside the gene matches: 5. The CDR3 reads CASSEQGARNSPLHF. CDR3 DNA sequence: TGTGCCAGCTCAGAACAGGGGGCGCGTAATTCACCCCTCCACTTT. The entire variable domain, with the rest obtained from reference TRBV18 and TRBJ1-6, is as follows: NAGVMQNPRHLVRRRGQEARLRCSPMKGHSHVYWYRQLPEEGLKFMVYLQKENIIDESGMPKERFSAEFPKEGPSILRIQQVVRGDSAAYFCASSEQGARNSPLHFGNGTRLTVT.

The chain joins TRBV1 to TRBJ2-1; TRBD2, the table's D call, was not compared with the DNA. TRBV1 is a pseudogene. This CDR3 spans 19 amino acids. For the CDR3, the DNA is TGCACCAGCAGCCATTCCCCGTGGACTAGCGGGGTTTCCTACAATGAGCAGTTCTTC. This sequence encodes CTSSHSPWTSGVSYNEQFF.

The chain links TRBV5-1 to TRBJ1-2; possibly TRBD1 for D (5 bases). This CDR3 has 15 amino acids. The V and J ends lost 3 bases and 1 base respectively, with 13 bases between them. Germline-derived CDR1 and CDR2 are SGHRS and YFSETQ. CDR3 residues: CASSYNSQGNYGYTF. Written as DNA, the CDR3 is TGCGCCAGCAGCTATAATTCTCAGGGTAACTATGGCTACACCTTC.

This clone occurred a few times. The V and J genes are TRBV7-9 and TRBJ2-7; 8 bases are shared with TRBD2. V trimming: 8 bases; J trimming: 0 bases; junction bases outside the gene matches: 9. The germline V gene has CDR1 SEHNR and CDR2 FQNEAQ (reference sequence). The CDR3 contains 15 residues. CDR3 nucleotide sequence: TGTGCCAGCGCGGGCGGCGGGGGGCCCTCCTACGAGCAGTACTTC. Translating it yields CASAGGGGPSYEQYF.

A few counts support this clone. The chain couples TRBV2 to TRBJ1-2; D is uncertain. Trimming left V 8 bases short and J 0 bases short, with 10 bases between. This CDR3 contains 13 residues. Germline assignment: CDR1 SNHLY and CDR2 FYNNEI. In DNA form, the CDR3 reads TGTGCCAGCTGGCGAGGAGCTAACTATGGCTACACCTTC. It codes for CASWRGANYGYTF. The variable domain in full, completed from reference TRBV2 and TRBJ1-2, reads EPEVTQTPSHQVTQMGQEVILRCVPISNHLYFYWYRQILGQKVEFLVSFYNNEISEKSEIFDDQFSVERPDGSNFTLKIRSTKLEDSAMYFCASWRGANYGYTFGSGTRLTVV.

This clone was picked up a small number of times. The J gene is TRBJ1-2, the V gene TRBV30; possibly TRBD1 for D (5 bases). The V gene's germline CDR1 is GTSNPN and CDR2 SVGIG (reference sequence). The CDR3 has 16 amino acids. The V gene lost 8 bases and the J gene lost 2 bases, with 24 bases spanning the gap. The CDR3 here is CARSSRVSHRNYGYTF. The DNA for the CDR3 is TGTGCCCGTTCCAGCAGGGTTTCGCACCGCAACTATGGCTACACCTTC. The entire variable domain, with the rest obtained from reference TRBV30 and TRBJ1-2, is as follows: SQTIHQWPATLVQPVGSPLSLECTVEGTSNPNLYWYRQAAGRGLQLLFYSVGIGQISSEVPQNLSASRPQDRQFILSSKKLLLSDSGFYLCARSSRVSHRNYGYTFGSGTRLTVV.

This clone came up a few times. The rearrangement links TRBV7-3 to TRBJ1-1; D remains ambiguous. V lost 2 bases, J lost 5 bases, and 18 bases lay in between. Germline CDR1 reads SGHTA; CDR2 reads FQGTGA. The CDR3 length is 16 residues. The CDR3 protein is CASSLEGLRVGTEAFF. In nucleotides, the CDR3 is TGTGCCAGCAGCTTAGAGGGTTTGCGGGTAGGAACTGAAGCTTTCTTT.